The rows below give T cell receptor beta chains drawn from one sample of a study of radiation and T cells in renal cell carcinoma. Using immunoSEQ multiplex PCR, the repertoire was profiled, and TCRdb retains in-frame clones only, with some absent. The data contain 130,000 or so clones, roughly 80% of them seen just once; the ten biggest clones take up around a quarter. The sequenced sample was blood, obtained from a patient whose treatment included radiotherapy and nephrectomy. The receptors derive from a woman in her 50s with renal cell carcinoma. CDR3s include the opening cysteine and the closing phenylalanine or tryptophan. The D gene is left open where the match is weak. Size tells how often a clone was seen (once, few, many) or the class of an expanded clone, and some rows leave it out.

v_gene: TRBV4-1; abundance: .; j_gene: TRBJ1-2; d_gene: TRBD1; CDR3nt: TGCGCCAGCAGCCAACATTGGACAGGGATGGGGGGCTACACCTTC; CDR3aa: CASSQHWTGMGGYTF
v_gene: TRBV5-1; abundance: .; j_gene: TRBJ2-7; d_gene: .; CDR3nt: TGCGCCAGCAAGGGTGACTCCTACGAGCAGTACTTC; CDR3aa: CASKGDSYEQYF
v_gene: TRBV5-1; abundance: once; j_gene: TRBJ2-7; d_gene: .; CDR3nt: TGCGCCAGCAGCCGGATACAGGGTGGCTCCTACGAGCAGTACTTC; CDR3aa: CASSRIQGGSYEQYF
v_gene: TRBV5-1; abundance: .; j_gene: TRBJ2-7; d_gene: .; CDR3nt: TGCGCCAGCAGCCAAAGCTTCGACCCCTACGAGCAGTACTTC; CDR3aa: CASSQSFDPYEQYF
v_gene: TRBV20-1; abundance: .; j_gene: TRBJ1-2; d_gene: .; CDR3nt: TGCAGTGCTAGTATCACCGATGGCTACACCTTC; CDR3aa: CSASITDGYTF
v_gene: TRBV19; abundance: .; j_gene: TRBJ1-5; d_gene: TRBD1; CDR3nt: TGTGCCAGTAGCCAGGACAGGAGCCCTCAGCCCCAGCATTTT; CDR3aa: CASSQDRSPQPQHF
v_gene: TRBV5-1; abundance: .; j_gene: TRBJ1-1; d_gene: .; CDR3nt: TGCGCCAGCAGCTTGCAGACGGAGAACACTGAAGCTTTCTTT; CDR3aa: CASSLQTENTEAFF
v_gene: TRBV5-6; abundance: .; j_gene: TRBJ1-3; d_gene: TRBD1; CDR3nt: TGTGCCAGCAGCCCGGAGAAAAGACAGGGGGCTGACGGAAACACCATATATTTT; CDR3aa: CASSPEKRQGADGNTIYF
v_gene: TRBV6-5; abundance: .; j_gene: TRBJ2-7; d_gene: .; CDR3nt: TGTGCCAGCAGGGGCTGGACGAGCCCCTACGAGCAGTACTTC; CDR3aa: CASRGWTSPYEQYF
v_gene: TRBV6-4; abundance: .; j_gene: TRBJ2-2; d_gene: .; CDR3nt: TGTGCCAGCAGGCCGGGGAACACCGGGGAGCTGTTTTTT; CDR3aa: CASRPGNTGELFF
v_gene: TRBV4-1; abundance: .; j_gene: TRBJ1-1; d_gene: .; CDR3nt: TGCGCCAGCAGCCAAGATTGGCAAGGAGAAGCTTTCTTT; CDR3aa: CASSQDWQGEAFF
v_gene: TRBV19; abundance: .; j_gene: TRBJ2-1; d_gene: .; CDR3nt: TGTGCCAGTAGTAGGGGGCCCTACAATGAGCAGTTCTTC; CDR3aa: CASSRGPYNEQFF
v_gene: TRBV6-1; abundance: .; j_gene: TRBJ2-3; d_gene: .; CDR3nt: TGTGCCAGCAGTCACAATCCTAGCACAGATACGCAGTATTTT; CDR3aa: CASSHNPSTDTQYF
v_gene: TRBV20-1; abundance: .; j_gene: TRBJ1-2; d_gene: .; CDR3nt: TGCAGTGCTCGACCGGGGGGCTACACCTTC; CDR3aa: CSARPGGYTF
v_gene: TRBV18; abundance: .; j_gene: TRBJ2-7; d_gene: TRBD2; CDR3nt: TGTGCCAGCTCACCAGTAAACAGCGGGGGCGAGCAGTACTTC; CDR3aa: CASSPVNSGGEQYF
v_gene: TRBV10-3; abundance: .; j_gene: TRBJ2-7; d_gene: .; CDR3nt: TGTGCCATCAGTGAAAATTACTACGAGCAGTACTTC; CDR3aa: CAISENYYEQYF
v_gene: TRBV4-3; abundance: .; j_gene: TRBJ1-1; d_gene: .; CDR3nt: TGCGCCAGCAGCCAAGATCTAACAGGCGGGACTGAAGCTTTCTTT; CDR3aa: CASSQDLTGGTEAFF
v_gene: TRBV27; abundance: .; j_gene: TRBJ1-1; d_gene: .; CDR3nt: TGTGCCAGCAGCCCGGGACATTCGAACACTGAAGCTTTCTTT; CDR3aa: CASSPGHSNTEAFF
v_gene: TRBV7-2; abundance: .; j_gene: TRBJ2-4; d_gene: .; CDR3nt: TGTGCCAGCAGCTTAGGTCCGGCTTTAGAGAGCATTCAGTACTTC; CDR3aa: CASSLGPALESIQYF
v_gene: TRBV5-1; abundance: .; j_gene: TRBJ2-7; d_gene: .; CDR3nt: TGCGCCAGCAGCTACGAAACTTCCTCCTACGAGCAGTACTTC; CDR3aa: CASSYETSSYEQYF
v_gene: TRBV27; abundance: .; j_gene: TRBJ1-2; d_gene: TRBD1; CDR3nt: TGTGCCAGCAGTCCCGGGACAGGGGCCGGTGGCTACACCTTC; CDR3aa: CASSPGTGAGGYTF
v_gene: TRBV6-1; abundance: .; j_gene: TRBJ1-1; d_gene: .; CDR3nt: TGTGCCAGCAGTGTATTAAGGACTAGGGGAGCTTTCTTT; CDR3aa: CASSVLRTRGAFF
v_gene: TRBV25-1; abundance: .; j_gene: TRBJ2-7; d_gene: TRBD1; CDR3nt: TGTGCCAGCAGTGAATTTGAAGGGACAGGGACCTCCTACGAGCAGTACTTC; CDR3aa: CASSEFEGTGTSYEQYF
v_gene: TRBV2; abundance: .; j_gene: TRBJ2-3; d_gene: TRBD1; CDR3nt: TGTGCCAGCAGAGACAGGGGGTACGGCACAGATACGCAGTATTTT; CDR3aa: CASRDRGYGTDTQYF
v_gene: TRBV6-5; abundance: once; j_gene: TRBJ1-1; d_gene: .; CDR3nt: TGTGCCAGCAGTTACTCGAACCAGAACACTGAAGCTTTCTTT; CDR3aa: CASSYSNQNTEAFF
v_gene: TRBV11-3; abundance: .; j_gene: TRBJ2-1; d_gene: TRBD1; CDR3nt: TGTGCCAGCAGCTTATTCTTTACAGGGGAGAACAATGAGCAGTTCTTC; CDR3aa: CASSLFFTGENNEQFF
v_gene: TRBV28; abundance: .; j_gene: TRBJ2-7; d_gene: TRBD2; CDR3nt: TGTGCCAGCGCCCCCTCGGGGAGCGGGAGCTACGAGCAGTACTTC; CDR3aa: CASAPSGSGSYEQYF
v_gene: TRBV5-1; abundance: .; j_gene: TRBJ2-1; d_gene: .; CDR3nt: TGCGCCAGCAGCAGGGACGGATACAATGAGCAGTTCTTC; CDR3aa: CASSRDGYNEQFF
v_gene: TRBV27; abundance: .; j_gene: TRBJ1-1; d_gene: TRBD1; CDR3nt: TGTGCCAGCAGTTTAGAGGGGACAGGAAACACTGAAGCTTTCTTT; CDR3aa: CASSLEGTGNTEAFF
v_gene: TRBV29-1; abundance: .; j_gene: TRBJ2-3; d_gene: TRBD1; CDR3nt: TGCAGCGCCGGATGGACAGGAGGTTCCCAGGCAGATACGCAGTATTTT; CDR3aa: CSAGWTGGSQADTQYF
v_gene: TRBV18; abundance: .; j_gene: TRBJ1-2; d_gene: .; CDR3nt: TGTGCCAGCTCACCACGGGGCAGAGCTAACTATGGCTACACCTTC; CDR3aa: CASSPRGRANYGYTF
v_gene: TRBV5-1; abundance: once; j_gene: TRBJ1-2; d_gene: TRBD1; CDR3nt: TGCGCCAGCAGCGCCAGGACAGGCTCCTACGATGGCTACACCTTC; CDR3aa: CASSARTGSYDGYTF
v_gene: TRBV7-2; abundance: .; j_gene: TRBJ2-7; d_gene: TRBD2; CDR3nt: TGTGCCAGCAGCTTGACTAGCGGGACCTACGAGCAGTACTTC; CDR3aa: CASSLTSGTYEQYF
v_gene: TRBV6-1; abundance: .; j_gene: TRBJ1-5; d_gene: .; CDR3nt: TGTGCCAGCAGTACCACACCCGGGGGCAATCAGCCCCAGCATTTT; CDR3aa: CASSTTPGGNQPQHF
v_gene: TRBV29-1; abundance: .; j_gene: TRBJ2-1; d_gene: .; CDR3nt: TGCAACATCGGGGCCGACTACAATGAGCAGTTCTTC; CDR3aa: CNIGADYNEQFF
v_gene: TRBV6-5; abundance: .; j_gene: TRBJ2-7; d_gene: TRBD2; CDR3nt: TGTGCCAGCAGTCCGGGACTAGCGGTTAATCACGAGCAGTACTTC; CDR3aa: CASSPGLAVNHEQYF
v_gene: TRBV4-3; abundance: .; j_gene: TRBJ2-1; d_gene: TRBD2; CDR3nt: TGCGCCAGCAGCCAAGAGTCTAGCGGGAATTACAATGAGCAGTTCTTC; CDR3aa: CASSQESSGNYNEQFF
v_gene: TRBV9; abundance: .; j_gene: TRBJ2-1; d_gene: TRBD1; CDR3nt: TGTGCCAGCAGCCCACACAGGGGAAAGTCTATCAATGAGCAGTTCTTC; CDR3aa: CASSPHRGKSINEQFF
v_gene: TRBV6-1; abundance: once; j_gene: TRBJ1-2; d_gene: TRBD1; CDR3nt: TGTGCCAGCAGTGAATGGACAGGCCTTAATGGCTACACCTTC; CDR3aa: CASSEWTGLNGYTF
v_gene: TRBV4-2; abundance: .; j_gene: TRBJ2-2; d_gene: .; CDR3nt: TGTGCCAGCAGCCAAGATTACTTTTCTGGCGGGGAGCTGTTTTTT; CDR3aa: CASSQDYFSGGELFF
v_gene: TRBV7-2; abundance: once; j_gene: TRBJ2-5; d_gene: .; CDR3nt: TGTGCCAGCAGCTTAGATGCAGGGGGAGGCCAAGAGACCCAGTACTTC; CDR3aa: CASSLDAGGGQETQYF
v_gene: TRBV7-9; abundance: .; j_gene: TRBJ1-4; d_gene: .; CDR3nt: TGTGCCAGCAGCCCAGCAGGGATCGTCACTACGGGACTGTTTTTT; CDR3aa: CASSPAGIVTTGLFF
v_gene: TRBV9; abundance: few; j_gene: TRBJ2-5; d_gene: .; CDR3nt: TGTGCCAGCAGCATGGGGGTTGGGCGTGAAGAGACCCAGTACTTC; CDR3aa: CASSMGVGREETQYF
v_gene: TRBV28; abundance: .; j_gene: TRBJ1-2; d_gene: TRBD1; CDR3nt: TGTGCCAGCAGACGGGACAGGTCTTACACCTTC; CDR3aa: CASRRDRSYTF
v_gene: TRBV14; abundance: once; j_gene: TRBJ2-4; d_gene: TRBD2; CDR3nt: TGTGCCAGCAGCCGGGGAGGGGTCAAAAACATTCAGTACTTC; CDR3aa: CASSRGGVKNIQYF
v_gene: TRBV25-1; abundance: once; j_gene: TRBJ2-2; d_gene: .; CDR3nt: TGTGCCAGCAGTGTCGCATGGATCGGGGAGCTGTTTTTT; CDR3aa: CASSVAWIGELFF
v_gene: TRBV12-5; abundance: .; j_gene: TRBJ2-3; d_gene: .; CDR3nt: TGTGCTAGTGGTTTTGGTACCCTAAGCACAGATACGCAGTATTTT; CDR3aa: CASGFGTLSTDTQYF